The T cell receptor beta chain described here comes from a study of T cell responses to AZD1222 COVID-19 vaccine. Worth noting for this clone: Antigen specificity is unknown.

Clones were sequenced by immunoSEQ multiplex PCR, and TCRdb holds only the in-frame ones, with some missing. The repertoire holds tens of thousands of clones, with around 85% as singletons. Whole-study results and caveats: Variant regions that are unmutated are reportedly the target of nearly half of spike-specific TCRs.

The length of the CDR3 is 14 residues. Germline V gene lookup returns CDR1 SGHRS and CDR2 YFSETQ. V gave up 4 bases and J gave up 4 bases; unmatched junction bases: 7. The receptor comes from an adult who received the AZD1222 COVID-19 vaccine. The sequencing used peripheral blood, collected 28 days after the second AZD1222 dose. The gene calls are TRBV5-1 and TRBJ2-7, with TRBD1 matching 8 bases. Here the CDR3 DNA reads TGCGCCAGCAGCGGGTCCGGGACAGGATACGAGCAGTACTTC. As protein: CASSGSGTGYEQYF. The full variable domain, completed using reference TRBV5-1 and TRBJ2-7, is KAGVTQTPRYLIKTRGQQVTLSCSPISGHRSVSWYQQTPGQGLQFLFEYFSETQRNKGNFPGRFSGRQFSNSRSEMNVSTLELGDSALYLCASSGSGTGYEQYFGPGTRLTVT.